This T cell receptor beta chain was found in a study of T cell responses to AZD1222 COVID-19 vaccine. Study information: Some second doses came at about 4 weeks and others at about 12 weeks; these were pooled.

Findings of the study overall: Spike-specific TCR breadth rose after two AZD1222 doses, and depth rose as well. All repertoire sampling was performed exclusively after the peak T cell response. Only six or seven AZD1222 recipients tested seropositive at baseline.

TCRdb keeps only in-frame clones here, not all; method: immunoSEQ multiplex PCR. The data hold approximately 150,000 clones, with 90% to 95% observed a single time. About this clone itself: The antigen is undetermined.

Material: peripheral blood, obtained on day 0 of AZD1222 vaccination. This sequence was found in an adult in good health.

The CDR3 sequence: CATSDSRGDQPQHF. CDR3 nucleotides: TGTGCCACCAGTGATTCCCGGGGCGATCAGCCCCAGCATTTT. The V call is TRBV24-1, the J call TRBJ1-5; D perhaps matches TRBD1 (5 bases). Trimming took 2 bases from V and 5 from J, leaving 9 bases between them. The CDR3 extends over 14 amino acids. Germline values: CDR1 KGHDR, CDR2 SFDVKD.